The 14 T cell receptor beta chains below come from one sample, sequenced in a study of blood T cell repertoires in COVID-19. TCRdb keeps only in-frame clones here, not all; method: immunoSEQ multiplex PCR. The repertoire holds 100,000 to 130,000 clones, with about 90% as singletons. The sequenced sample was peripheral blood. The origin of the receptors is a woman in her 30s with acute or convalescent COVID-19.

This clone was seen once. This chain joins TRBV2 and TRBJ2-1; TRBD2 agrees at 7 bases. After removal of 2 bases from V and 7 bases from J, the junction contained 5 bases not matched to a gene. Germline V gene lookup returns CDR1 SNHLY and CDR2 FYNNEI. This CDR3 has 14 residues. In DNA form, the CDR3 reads TGTGCCAGCAGTGAATTGGCTAGCGGTAATGAGCAGTTCTTC. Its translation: CASSELASGNEQFF.

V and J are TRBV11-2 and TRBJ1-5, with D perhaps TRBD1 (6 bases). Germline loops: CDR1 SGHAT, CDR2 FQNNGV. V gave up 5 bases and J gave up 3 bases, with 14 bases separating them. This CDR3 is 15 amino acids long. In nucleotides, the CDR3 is TGTGCCAGCAGCCTTGGGACAAGAGACAATCAGCCCCAGCATTTT. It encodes CASSLGTRDNQPQHF.

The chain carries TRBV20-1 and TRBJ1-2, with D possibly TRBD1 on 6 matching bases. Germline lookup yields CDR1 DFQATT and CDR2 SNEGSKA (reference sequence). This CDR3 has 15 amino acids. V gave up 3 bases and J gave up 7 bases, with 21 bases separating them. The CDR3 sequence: CSASLRGGVLGGYTF. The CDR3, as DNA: TGCAGTGCTAGTCTGCGAGGGGGTGTTTTGGGTGGCTACACCTTC.

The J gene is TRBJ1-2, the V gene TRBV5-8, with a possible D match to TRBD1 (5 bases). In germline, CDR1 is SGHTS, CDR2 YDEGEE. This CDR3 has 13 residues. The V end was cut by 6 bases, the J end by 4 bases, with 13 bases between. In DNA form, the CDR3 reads TGTGCCAGCACCCTGGGGGGGGGCTATGGCTACACCTTC. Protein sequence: CASTLGGGYGYTF.

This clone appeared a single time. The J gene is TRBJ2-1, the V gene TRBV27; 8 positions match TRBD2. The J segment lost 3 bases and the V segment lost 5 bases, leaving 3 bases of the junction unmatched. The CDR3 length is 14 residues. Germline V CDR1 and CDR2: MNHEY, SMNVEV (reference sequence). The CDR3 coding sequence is TGTGCCAGCAGTCCACTAGCGGTCTACAATGAGCAGTTCTTC. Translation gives CASSPLAVYNEQFF.

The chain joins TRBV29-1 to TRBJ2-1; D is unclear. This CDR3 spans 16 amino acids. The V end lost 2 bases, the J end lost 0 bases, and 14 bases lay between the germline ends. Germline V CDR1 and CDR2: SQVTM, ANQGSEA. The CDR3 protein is CSVEYPRPSSYNEQFF. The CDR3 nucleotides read TGCAGCGTTGAATATCCTCGGCCTAGCTCCTACAATGAGCAGTTCTTC.

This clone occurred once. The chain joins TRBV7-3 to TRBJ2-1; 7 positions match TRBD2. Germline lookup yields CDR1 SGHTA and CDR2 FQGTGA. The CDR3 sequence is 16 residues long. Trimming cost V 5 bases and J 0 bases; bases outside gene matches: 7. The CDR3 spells CASSPIAGSSYNEQFF. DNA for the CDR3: TGTGCCAGCAGCCCGATAGCGGGTAGCTCCTACAATGAGCAGTTCTTC. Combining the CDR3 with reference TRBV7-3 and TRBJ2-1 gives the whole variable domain GAGVSQTPSNKVTEKGKYVELRCDPISGHTALYWYRQSLGQGPEFLIYFQGTGAADDSGLPNDRFFAVRPEGSVSTLKIQRTERGDSAVYLCASSPIAGSSYNEQFFGPGTRLTVL.

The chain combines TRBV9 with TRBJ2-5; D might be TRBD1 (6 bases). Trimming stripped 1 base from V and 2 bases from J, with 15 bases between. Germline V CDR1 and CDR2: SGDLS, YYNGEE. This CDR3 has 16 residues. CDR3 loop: CASSVRAGTTQETQYF. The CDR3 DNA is TGTGCCAGCAGCGTAAGAGCCGGGACAACTCAAGAGACCCAGTACTTC.

CDR3 protein: CASSLEGRIGQPQHF. In DNA, the CDR3 is TGTGCCAGCAGTTTGGAGGGAAGAATCGGCCAGCCCCAGCATTTT. The chain joins TRBV27 to TRBJ1-5; D is unresolved. The V end was cut by 3 bases, the J end by 7 bases, with 16 bases between. CDR1 MNHEY and CDR2 SMNVEV come from the germline V gene (reference sequence). The CDR3 totals 15 residues.

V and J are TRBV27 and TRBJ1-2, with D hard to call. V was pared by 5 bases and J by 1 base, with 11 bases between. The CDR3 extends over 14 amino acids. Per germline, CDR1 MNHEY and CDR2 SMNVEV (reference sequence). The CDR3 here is CASSIGGSNYGYTF. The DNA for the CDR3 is TGTGCCAGCAGTATTGGCGGAAGTAACTATGGCTACACCTTC.

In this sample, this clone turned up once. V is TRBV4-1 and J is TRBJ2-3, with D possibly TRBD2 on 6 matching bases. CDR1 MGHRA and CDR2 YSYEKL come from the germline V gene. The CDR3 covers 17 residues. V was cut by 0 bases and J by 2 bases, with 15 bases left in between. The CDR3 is CASSQEFGGSHTDTQYF. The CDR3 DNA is TGCGCCAGCAGCCAAGAATTTGGGGGGAGTCACACAGATACGCAGTATTTT.

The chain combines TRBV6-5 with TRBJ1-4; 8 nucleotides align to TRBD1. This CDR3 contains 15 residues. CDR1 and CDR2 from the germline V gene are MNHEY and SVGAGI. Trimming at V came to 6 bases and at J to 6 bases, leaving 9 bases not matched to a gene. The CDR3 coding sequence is TGTGCCAGCAGCCAGAGGACAGGGTATTATGAAAAACTGTTTTTT. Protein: CASSQRTGYYEKLFF.

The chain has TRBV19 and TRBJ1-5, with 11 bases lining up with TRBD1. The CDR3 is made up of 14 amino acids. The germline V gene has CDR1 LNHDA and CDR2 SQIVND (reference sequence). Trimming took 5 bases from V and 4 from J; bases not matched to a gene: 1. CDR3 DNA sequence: TGTGCCAGTAGTGGGACAGGGGGTAATCAGCCCCAGCATTTT. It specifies CASSGTGGNQPQHF.

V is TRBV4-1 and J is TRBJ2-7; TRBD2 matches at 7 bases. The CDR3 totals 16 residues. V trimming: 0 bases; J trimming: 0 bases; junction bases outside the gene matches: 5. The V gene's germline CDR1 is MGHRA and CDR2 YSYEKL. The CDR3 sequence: CASSQDQGLLSYEQYF. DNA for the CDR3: TGCGCCAGCAGCCAAGATCAGGGACTACTCTCCTACGAGCAGTACTTC.